The 27 T cell receptor beta chains below come from one sample, sequenced in a study of blood T cell repertoires in COVID-19 (dated by TCRdb to about 2020). Library prep was done by the immunoSEQ multiplex PCR assay. Sourced from immuneACCESS, this table was stored by TCRdb with only in-frame sequences that have V and J called. A share of the clones is absent; for the studies checked, an unresolved V gene accounts for under half, and the remainder has no known explanation. Here the sample has roughly 60,000 clones; 75% to 90% occur a single time. The ten largest account for 15% of the sample. Material for sequencing was peripheral blood. These receptors were collected from a man aged 80 or over with acute or convalescent COVID-19.

A remark on this clone: The CDR3 ends on some other residue instead of the conserved phenylalanine or tryptophan, so this is likely a read error. This sequence joins TRBV2 and TRBJ1-2; 8 positions match TRBD1. The germline V gene encodes CDR1 SNHLY and CDR2 FYNNEI. This CDR3 comprises 13 residues. V lost 5 bases to trimming and J lost 7 bases; unmatched junction nucleotides: 6. The CDR3 coding sequence is TGTGCCAGCAGTTCAGGGGGCGCTTTTGGCTACACCCTC. Translation: CASSSGGAFGYTL.

This rearrangement joins TRBV18 to TRBJ2-5; the D gene is possibly TRBD1 (6 bases). V lost 2 bases and J lost 2, with 9 bases in between. CDR1 KGHSH and CDR2 LQKENI come from the germline V gene. There are 14 residues in the CDR3. This CDR3 reads CASSPVTGQETQYF. Here the CDR3 DNA reads TGTGCCAGCTCACCAGTCACAGGGCAAGAGACCCAGTACTTC.

The chain employs TRBV6-5 and TRBJ2-1; 10 bases match TRBD2. Germline trimming cut 6 bases from V and 4 bases from J; bases unmatched to any gene: 6. The CDR3 has 15 amino acids. Per germline, CDR1 MNHEY and CDR2 SVGAGI. CDR3 region: CASSRTSGRYNEQFF. For the CDR3, the DNA is TGTGCCAGCAGCAGGACTAGCGGACGGTACAATGAGCAGTTCTTC.

This chain connects TRBV19 to TRBJ1-3, with 7 bases that match TRBD1. Trimming took 6 bases from V and 0 from J; bases not matched to a gene: 8. Looked up from germline, CDR1 is LNHDA and CDR2 is SQIVND (reference sequence). The CDR3 extends over 16 amino acids. CDR3 DNA: TGTGCCAGTAGCAGGGGGACAGCCCTCTCTGGAAACACCATATATTTT. This gives the protein CASSRGTALSGNTIYF.

The chain couples TRBV5-1 to TRBJ2-2; D gene ambiguous. V was trimmed by 7 bases and J by 2 bases, leaving 9 bases between them. The germline gives CDR1 SGHRS, CDR2 YFSETQ. This CDR3 contains 13 residues. This chain's CDR3 is CASVPGNTGELFF. DNA of the CDR3: TGCGCCAGCGTACCAGGAAACACCGGGGAGCTGTTTTTT. The entire variable domain, with the rest obtained from reference TRBV5-1 and TRBJ2-2, is as follows: KAGVTQTPRYLIKTRGQQVTLSCSPISGHRSVSWYQQTPGQGLQFLFEYFSETQRNKGNFPGRFSGRQFSNSRSEMNVSTLELGDSALYLCASVPGNTGELFFGEGSRLTVL.

CDR3 amino acids: CASSLYQGVGEKLFF. In DNA, the CDR3 is TGCGCCAGCAGCTTATACCAGGGGGTAGGGGAAAAACTGTTTTTT. This sequence joins TRBV5-1 and TRBJ1-4, with TRBD1 matching 7 bases. The CDR3 length is 15 residues. Germline CDR1 SGHRS, CDR2 YFSETQ. V lost 2 bases and J lost 8; bases outside the gene matches: 9.

The V and J genes are TRBV3-1 (or the pseudogene TRBV3-2) and TRBJ2-3; TRBD1 matches 11 bases. V shed 0 bases, J shed 6 bases, and the junction held 8 bases outside the gene matches. Germline values: CDR1 LGHDT, CDR2 YNNKEL (reference sequence). This CDR3 spans 17 amino acids. The CDR3 region has the DNA TGTGCCAGCAGCCAAGAGCTCCGGGACAGGGGGTTGGATACGCAGTATTTT. Protein product: CASSQELRDRGLDTQYF.

This chain links TRBV27 with TRBJ2-3, with 9 bases aligning to TRBD2. Germline V gene lookup returns CDR1 MNHEY and CDR2 SMNVEV (reference sequence). The CDR3 totals 14 residues. V dropped 6 bases and J dropped 8; count of bases not matched to a gene: 9. The CDR3 reads CASRQLAGLLTQYF. Here the CDR3 DNA reads TGTGCCAGCAGACAACTAGCGGGTTTACTTACGCAGTATTTT.

This chain joins TRBV2 and TRBJ2-7; D might be TRBD1 (5 bases). The ends were cut back, 2 bases at V and 3 bases at J, with 11 bases in the middle. The length of the CDR3 is 14 residues. The germline V gene has CDR1 SNHLY and CDR2 FYNNEI. The CDR3 nucleotides are TGTGCCAGCAGTGAATTAGGGGAAAGCTACGAGCAGTACTTC. Amino acid sequence: CASSELGESYEQYF.

This clone appeared a few times. The rearrangement uses TRBV5-1 and TRBJ1-1, with D possibly TRBD1 on 6 matching bases. Per germline, CDR1 SGHRS and CDR2 YFSETQ. Trimming pared 4 bases from V and 4 bases from J, leaving 17 bases between. There are 15 residues in the CDR3. The CDR3 sequence: CASSEQTGLGTEAFF. CDR3 nucleotide sequence: TGCGCCAGCAGCGAACAAACAGGGTTGGGCACTGAAGCTTTCTTT.

The gene calls are TRBV25-1 and TRBJ1-5, with TRBD1 matching 8 bases. V lost 3 bases and J lost 5; bases outside the gene matches: 9. This CDR3 spans 16 amino acids. The V gene's germline CDR1 is MGHDK and CDR2 SYGVNS. CDR3 amino acids: CASSDLKTGDDQPQHF. CDR3 in DNA: TGTGCCAGCAGTGATCTCAAGACAGGGGATGATCAGCCCCAGCATTTT.

J is TRBJ1-1 and V is TRBV6-1, with 7 nucleotides matching TRBD1. V trimming: 1 base; J trimming: 6 bases; junction bases outside the gene matches: 11. Germline V gene data show CDR1 as MNHNS and CDR2 as SASEGT. The CDR3 runs to 16 residues. CDR3 residues: CASSEVVRGVIAEAFF. In DNA, the CDR3 is TGTGCCAGCAGTGAAGTCGTCAGGGGGGTCATCGCTGAAGCTTTCTTT.

The V call is TRBV30, the J call TRBJ1-1; D uncertain. The ends were cut back, 0 bases at V and 8 bases at J, with 13 bases in the middle. Germline V gives CDR1 GTSNPN, CDR2 SVGIG (reference sequence). The CDR3 extends over 13 amino acids. The CDR3: CAWSVLRGGEAFF. As DNA, the CDR3 is TGTGCCTGGAGTGTATTGCGGGGTGGGGAAGCTTTCTTT. The whole variable domain, remainder taken from reference TRBV30 and TRBJ1-1, is SQTIHQWPATLVQPVGSPLSLECTVEGTSNPNLYWYRQAAGRGLQLLFYSVGIGQISSEVPQNLSASRPQDRQFILSSKKLLLSDSGFYLCAWSVLRGGEAFFGQGTRLTVV.

The V call is TRBV2, the J call TRBJ2-6, with TRBD1 matching 10 bases. This CDR3 is built from 16 residues. Germline V lookup: CDR1 SNHLY, CDR2 FYNNEI. With 9 bases clipped from V and 0 bases from J, the junction kept 5 bases outside the gene matches. CDR3 sequence (DNA): TGTGCCAGTAGGAGGACAGGGGGCTCTGGGGCCAACGTCCTGACTTTC. Its translation is CASRRTGGSGANVLTF.

This clone was found a few times. V gene TRBV19 combines with J gene TRBJ1-1, with D tentatively TRBD1 (6 bases). The germline V gene encodes CDR1 LNHDA and CDR2 SQIVND (reference sequence). The CDR3 totals 14 residues. V dropped 0 bases and J dropped 11 bases, with 16 bases sitting between them. In DNA form, the CDR3 reads TGTGCCAGTAGTATAGATCTATCAGGGGCCGGGGCTTTCTTT. Residues: CASSIDLSGAGAFF.

V usage is TRBV19 and J usage is TRBJ2-3; D unclear. CDR1 and CDR2 from the germline V gene are LNHDA and SQIVND (reference sequence). The ends were cut back, 4 bases at V and 0 bases at J, with 8 bases in the middle. The CDR3 contains 14 residues. The CDR3 coding sequence is TGTGCCAGTAGTAGCCAGGCTAGCACAGATACGCAGTATTTT. Its translation is CASSSQASTDTQYF.

The chain recombines TRBV6-5 with TRBJ1-1; TRBD1 matches 7 bases. CDR3 length: 13 residues. Germline trimming cut 8 bases from V and 5 bases from J; bases unmatched to any gene: 8. Looked up from germline, CDR1 is MNHEY and CDR2 is SVGAGI. This CDR3 is CASFDRAWTEAFF. CDR3 in DNA: TGTGCCAGCTTTGACAGGGCTTGGACTGAAGCTTTCTTT.

The J gene is TRBJ2-1, the V gene TRBV27; 10 nucleotides agree with TRBD2. The CDR3 loop spans 16 amino acids. Germline V gene lookup returns CDR1 MNHEY and CDR2 SMNVEV (reference sequence). V lost 1 base to trimming and J lost 5 bases; unmatched junction nucleotides: 5. CDR3 loop: CASSLYASGGNNEQFF. The CDR3 region has the DNA TGTGCCAGCAGTTTATATGCTAGCGGGGGAAACAATGAGCAGTTCTTC.

J is TRBJ1-1 and V is TRBV7-8, with TRBD1 matching over 7 bases. The V segment lost 4 bases and the J segment 2 bases; nucleotides outside the gene matches: 7. This CDR3 region has 15 residues. Germline V gene lookup returns CDR1 SGHVS and CDR2 FQNEAQ. CDR3 nucleotide sequence: TGTGCCAGCAGCTACCGAGACAGGGTCAACACTGAAGCTTTCTTT. Protein: CASSYRDRVNTEAFF. The variable domain in full, with the rest retrieved from reference TRBV7-8 and TRBJ1-1, is GAGVSQSPRYKVAKRGQDVALRCDPISGHVSLFWYQQALGQGPEFLTYFQNEAQLDKSGLPSDRFFAERPEGSVSTLKIQRTQQEDSAVYLCASSYRDRVNTEAFFGQGTRLTVV.

There are many counts of this clone. The chain joins TRBV5-1 to TRBJ1-2, with D possibly being TRBD1 (6 bases). Germline V lookup: CDR1 SGHRS, CDR2 YFSETQ. Deletions cut 3 bases from V and 4 bases from J, with 10 bases between. The CDR3 is 13 amino acids. The CDR3 coding sequence is TGCGCCAGCAGCTCGGACAGTCCCTATGGCTACACCTTC. Translating it yields CASSSDSPYGYTF.

In its sample, this clone was seen once. This chain connects TRBV5-1 to TRBJ1-4; 7 bases are shared with TRBD1. CDR3 size: 15 residues. V shed 1 base, J shed 8 bases, and the junction held 8 bases outside the gene matches. The germline gives CDR1 SGHRS, CDR2 YFSETQ. CDR3 DNA sequence: TGCGCCAGCAGCTTGCGACAGGGTGTGGGAGAAAAACTGTTTTTT. This gives the protein CASSLRQGVGEKLFF.

The V and J genes are TRBV5-1 and TRBJ1-1, with a weak D call TRBD1 (5 bases). The V end lost 5 bases, the J end lost 0 bases, and 14 bases lay between the germline ends. CDR3 length: 15 amino acids. Germline CDR1 is SGHRS and CDR2 is YFSETQ. The CDR3 coding sequence is TGCGCCAGCAGGAGGGGCGGGATAGTGAACACTGAAGCTTTCTTT. As protein: CASRRGGIVNTEAFF.

The rearrangement joins TRBV12-3 or TRBV12-4 to TRBJ2-7, with D tentatively TRBD1 (5 bases). Trimming cost V 3 bases and J 3 bases, with 9 bases left between them. The CDR3 is 13 residues long. In DNA, the CDR3 is TGTGCCAGCAGTTTTGGCAGGGACTACGAGCAGTACTTC. Residues: CASSFGRDYEQYF.

The chain links TRBV11-2 to TRBJ2-5; the D is unclear. V shed 2 bases and J shed 5 bases, with 9 bases lying between them. The CDR3 is 13 amino acids. Germline assignment: CDR1 SGHAT and CDR2 FQNNGV. Here the CDR3 reads CASSLSWAETQYF. For the CDR3, the DNA is TGTGCCAGCAGCTTAAGCTGGGCCGAGACCCAGTACTTC. Full variable domain (remainder filled in from reference TRBV11-2 and TRBJ2-5): EAGVAQSPRYKIIEKRQSVAFWCNPISGHATLYWYQQILGQGPKLLIQFQNNGVVDDSQLPKDRFSAERLKGVDSTLKIQPAKLEDSAVYLCASSLSWAETQYFGPGTRLLVL.

The chain employs TRBV5-1 and TRBJ1-2, with TRBD1 matching 8 bases. V dropped 2 bases and J dropped 4; count of bases not matched to a gene: 10. The CDR3 runs to 16 residues. Germline assignment: CDR1 SGHRS and CDR2 YFSETQ. The CDR3 DNA follows: TGCGCCAGCAGCTTAGACGGACAGGGCCGACTCTATGGCTACACCTTC. It is translated as CASSLDGQGRLYGYTF.

CDR3 in DNA: TGTGCCAGCAGCTTGTTTCGCGAACCGGGAAACACCATATATTTT. Protein: CASSLFREPGNTIYF. The chain is built from TRBV5-5 and TRBJ1-3; no reliable D call. Germline V gene data show CDR1 as SGHKS and CDR2 as YYEKEE (reference sequence). Trimming removed 1 base from V and 4 bases from J, with 12 bases in between. The CDR3 has 15 amino acids.

V and J are TRBV7-2 and TRBJ1-6, with D possibly TRBD1 on 6 matching bases. The V and J ends lost 6 bases and 10 bases respectively, with 19 bases between them. The CDR3 spans 15 residues. Germline values: CDR1 SGHTA, CDR2 FQGNSA. This CDR3 reads CASRVAGQPKSPLHF. DNA for the CDR3: TGTGCCAGCAGGGTAGCGGGACAACCGAAATCACCCCTCCACTTT. The full variable domain, rest sourced from reference TRBV7-2 and TRBJ1-6, is GAGVSQSPSNKVTEKGKDVELRCDPISGHTALYWYRQSLGQGLEFLIYFQGNSAPDKSGLPSDRFSAERTGGSVSTLTIQRTQQEDSAVYLCASRVAGQPKSPLHFGNGTRLTVT.